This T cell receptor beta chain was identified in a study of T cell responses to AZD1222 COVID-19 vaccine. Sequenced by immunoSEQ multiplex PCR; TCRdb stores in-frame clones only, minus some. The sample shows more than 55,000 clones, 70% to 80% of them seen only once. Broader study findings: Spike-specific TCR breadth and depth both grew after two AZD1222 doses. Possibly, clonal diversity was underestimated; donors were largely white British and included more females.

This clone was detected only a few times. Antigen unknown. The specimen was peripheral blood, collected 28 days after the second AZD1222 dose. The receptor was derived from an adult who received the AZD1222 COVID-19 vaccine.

The CDR3 DNA reads as TGTGCCAGCAGCAGGACTAGCGGGGGGCGTTGGGAGACCCAGTACTTC. Encoded protein: CASSRTSGGRWETQYF. This chain connects TRBV13 to TRBJ2-5, with 14 bases identical to TRBD2. The CDR3 extends over 16 amino acids. Germline CDR1 PRHDT, CDR2 FYEKMQ (reference sequence). Trimming at V came to 5 bases and at J to 5 bases, leaving 7 bases not matched to a gene.